These 12 T cell receptor beta chains share one sample of origin, sequenced in a study of CD8+ T cells in alopecia areata. cDNA prepared by RNA extraction and subsequent reverse transcription served as the template for sequencing. Libraries were prepared by immunoSEQ multiplex PCR; TCRdb keeps only in-frame clonotypes and omits some of them. The table lists nearly 200,000 clones, about three fifths of them singletons. Treatment denoted: oral pan-JAK inhibitor, 5-10 mg twice daily. The sample here was CD4+ T cells sorted from blood, taken at week 24, from a patient treated with tofacitinib. The receptor source for this set is a human donor with alopecia areata.

The V call is TRBV5-1, the J call TRBJ2-7, with D possibly TRBD1 on 6 matching bases. CDR1 is SGHRS and CDR2 is YFSETQ in the germline V gene. Trimming removed 5 bases at V and 4 bases at J, with 16 bases between. This CDR3 spans 14 amino acids. The DNA of the CDR3 is TGCGCCAGCAGACTTGCCGGGACAATATACGAGCAGTACTTC. As protein: CASRLAGTIYEQYF.

The chain joins TRBV29-1 to TRBJ1-2; 7 bases fit TRBD1. The CDR3 is 16 amino acids. V shed 4 bases and J 4 bases; nucleotides not matched to a gene: 15. CDR1 and CDR2 from the germline V gene are SQVTM and ANQGSEA. Here the CDR3 DNA reads TGCAGCGTTGCCCCACCCCGACAGGGAGTCGGCTATGGCTACACCTTC. Its protein product is CSVAPPRQGVGYGYTF.

This rearrangement joins TRBV29-1 to TRBJ2-5; D call uncertain. Trimming took off 2 bases at V and 1 base at J, with 11 bases between the two ends. The germline CDR1 and CDR2 sequences are SQVTM and ANQGSEA. The CDR3 is 14 residues long. CDR3 protein: CSVESGQRQETQYF. Here the CDR3 DNA reads TGCAGCGTTGAATCGGGCCAGCGCCAAGAGACCCAGTACTTC.

V and J are TRBV5-1 and TRBJ1-5, with TRBD1 identical over 7 bases. CDR1 is SGHRS and CDR2 is YFSETQ in the germline V gene. There are 15 residues in the CDR3. Unmatched junction bases numbered 7, after V lost 0 bases and J lost 7 bases. CDR3 nucleotides: TGCGCCAGCAGCTTGGGAGGGGGCGTAGGGCAGCCCCAGCATTTT. Its translation is CASSLGGGVGQPQHF.

The rearrangement joins TRBV29-1 to TRBJ2-3, with 8 positions matching TRBD2. Germline-derived CDR1 and CDR2 are SQVTM and ANQGSEA. CDR3 length: 19 amino acids. The J segment lost 6 bases and the V segment lost 1 base, leaving 21 bases of the junction unmatched. The CDR3 DNA reads as TGCAGCGTTGAAGTAGGGGGATCCGGGAGGGCCGTTTTGGCGGATACGCAGTATTTT. Translated: CSVEVGGSGRAVLADTQYF.

The V and J genes are TRBV5-4 and TRBJ2-7; TRBD2 might be the D (5 bases). The CDR3 runs to 14 residues. The V and J ends lost 2 bases and 0 bases respectively, with 9 bases between them. Germline loops: CDR1 SGHNT, CDR2 YYREEE (reference sequence). CDR3 sequence reads: CASSFRGSSYEQYF. CDR3 in DNA: TGTGCCAGCAGCTTTCGGGGAAGCTCCTACGAGCAGTACTTC.

The rearrangement uses TRBV18 and TRBJ2-5; D gene ambiguous. The length of the CDR3 is 15 residues. Germline CDR1 KGHSH, CDR2 LQKENI. V was pared by 2 bases and J by 5 bases, with 15 bases between. This CDR3 reads CASSPGLGHGETQYF. The CDR3 nucleotides are TGTGCCAGCTCACCAGGTCTGGGCCACGGGGAGACCCAGTACTTC.

This chain connects TRBV28 to TRBJ2-3; 8 positions match TRBD1. The CDR3 sequence is 16 residues long. The trim removed 3 bases at V and 4 bases at J, leaving 9 bases unmatched. Per germline, CDR1 MDHEN and CDR2 SYDVKM. CDR3 sequence (DNA): TGTGCCAGCAGTTTCAGTAGCAGGGGGCTGGCAGATACGCAGTATTTT. It translates to CASSFSSRGLADTQYF.

The chain recombines TRBV23-1 with TRBJ1-4; no definite D call. TRBV23-1 is an ORF, and what it does is uncertain. Trimming cost V 3 bases and J 5 bases, with 10 bases left between them. This CDR3 has 14 amino acids. The CDR3 coding sequence is TGCGCCAGCAGTCAGGCCGGGCGAAATGAAAAACTGTTTTTT. Residues: CASSQAGRNEKLFF.

The rearrangement joins TRBV28 to TRBJ2-6; D uncertain. V dropped 5 bases and J dropped 5 bases, with 13 bases sitting between them. Germline CDR1 and CDR2: MDHEN and SYDVKM. The CDR3 has 15 residues. CDR3 coding DNA: TGTGCCAGCAGTGAGGACGGTTACAGGGCCAACGTCCTGACTTTC. Translated, it gives CASSEDGYRANVLTF.

This sequence joins TRBV9 and TRBJ2-3; weak D call: TRBD1 (5 bases). The CDR3 runs 13 residues. Deletions cut 4 bases from V and 9 bases from J, with 15 bases between. Germline V lookup: CDR1 SGDLS, CDR2 YYNGEE. The CDR3 region is CASSNPVAGTQYF. The CDR3 DNA follows: TGTGCCAGCAGCAATCCCGTGGCAGGGACGCAGTATTTT.

CDR3 sequence (DNA): TGTGCCAGCAGTTACCGAGGACAGGGGGGCGCCTACGAGCAGTACTTC. Translating it yields CASSYRGQGGAYEQYF. J is TRBJ2-7 and V is TRBV6-5, with 10 bases that match TRBD1. The CDR3 sequence is 16 residues long. CDR1 is MNHEY and CDR2 is SVGAGI in the germline V gene. Trimming at V came to 2 bases and at J to 2 bases, leaving 6 bases not matched to a gene.